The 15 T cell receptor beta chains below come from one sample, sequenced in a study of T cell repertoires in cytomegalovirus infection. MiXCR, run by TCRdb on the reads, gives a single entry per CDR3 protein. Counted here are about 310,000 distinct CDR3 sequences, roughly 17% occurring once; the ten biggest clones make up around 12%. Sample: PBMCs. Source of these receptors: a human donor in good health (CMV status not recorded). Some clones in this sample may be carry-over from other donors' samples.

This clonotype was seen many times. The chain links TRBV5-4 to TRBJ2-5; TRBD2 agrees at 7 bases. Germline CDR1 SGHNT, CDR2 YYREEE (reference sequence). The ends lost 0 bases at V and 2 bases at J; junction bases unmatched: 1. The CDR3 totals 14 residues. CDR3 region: CASSLERGQETQYF. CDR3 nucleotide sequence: TGTGCCAGCAGCTTGGAGCGGGGACAAGAGACCCAGTACTTC.

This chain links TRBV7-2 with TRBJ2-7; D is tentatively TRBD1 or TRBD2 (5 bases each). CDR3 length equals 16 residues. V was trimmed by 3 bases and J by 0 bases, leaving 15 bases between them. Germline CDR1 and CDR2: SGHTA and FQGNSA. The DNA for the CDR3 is TGTGCCAGCAGCTTCTCTACGGGACCTAGCTCCTACGAGCAGTACTTC. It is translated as CASSFSTGPSSYEQYF.

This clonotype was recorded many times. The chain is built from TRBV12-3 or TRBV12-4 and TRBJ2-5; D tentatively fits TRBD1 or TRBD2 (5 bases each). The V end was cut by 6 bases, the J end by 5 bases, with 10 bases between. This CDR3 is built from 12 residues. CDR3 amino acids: CASSRDGETQYF. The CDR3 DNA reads TGTGCCAGCAGCCGGGACGGTGAGACCCAGTACTTC.

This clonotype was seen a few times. Here the CDR3 reads CSARGGNTEAFF. Written as DNA, the CDR3 is TGCAGTGCTAGGGGGGGTAACACTGAAGCTTTCTTT. The chain carries TRBV20-1 and TRBJ1-1; D may be TRBD1 (5 bases). The V and J ends lost 3 bases and 2 bases respectively, with 7 bases between them. CDR1 is DFQATT and CDR2 is SNEGSKA in the germline V gene (reference sequence). This CDR3 has 12 residues.

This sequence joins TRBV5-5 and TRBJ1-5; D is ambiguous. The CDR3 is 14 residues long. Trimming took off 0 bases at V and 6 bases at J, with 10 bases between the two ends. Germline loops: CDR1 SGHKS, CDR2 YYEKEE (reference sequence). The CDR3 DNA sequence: TGTGCCAGCAGCTTGGTCTACGATCGTCAGCCCCAGCATTTT. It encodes CASSLVYDRQPQHF.

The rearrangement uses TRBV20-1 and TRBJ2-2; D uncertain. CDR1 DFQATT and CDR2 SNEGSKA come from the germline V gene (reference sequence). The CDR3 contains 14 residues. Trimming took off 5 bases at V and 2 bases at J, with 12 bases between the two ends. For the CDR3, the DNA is TGCAGTGCTCCCTCTGCACCCAACACCGGGGAGCTGTTTTTT. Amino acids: CSAPSAPNTGELFF.

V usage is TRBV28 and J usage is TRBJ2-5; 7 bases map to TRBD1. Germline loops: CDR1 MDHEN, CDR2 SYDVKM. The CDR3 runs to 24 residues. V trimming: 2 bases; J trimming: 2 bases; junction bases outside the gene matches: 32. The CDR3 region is CASSLGRRFSNTPNRGQGQETQYF. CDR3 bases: TGTGCCAGCAGTTTAGGTCGGCGCTTCTCCAACACTCCGAACAGGGGTCAGGGGCAAGAGACCCAGTACTTC. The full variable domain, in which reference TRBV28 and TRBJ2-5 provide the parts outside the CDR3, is DVKVTQSSRYLVKRTGEKVFLECVQDMDHENMFWYRQDPGLGLRLIYFSYDVKMKEKGDIPEGYSVSREKKERFSLILESASTNQTSMYLCASSLGRRFSNTPNRGQGQETQYFGPGTRLLVL.

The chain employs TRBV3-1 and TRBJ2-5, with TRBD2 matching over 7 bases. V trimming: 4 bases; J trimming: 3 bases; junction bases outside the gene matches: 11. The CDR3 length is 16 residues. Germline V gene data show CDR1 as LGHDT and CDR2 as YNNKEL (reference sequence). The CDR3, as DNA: TGTGCCAGCAGCCTAAACGAGGGGCTAGCGGAAGAGACCCAGTACTTC. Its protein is CASSLNEGLAEETQYF.

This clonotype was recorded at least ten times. The CDR3 region is CASSGTSGSYEQYF. CDR3 sequence (DNA): TGTGCCAGCAGCGGGACTAGCGGGAGCTACGAGCAGTACTTC. This chain uses TRBV6-6 with TRBJ2-7; 14 nucleotides align to TRBD2. CDR3 size: 14 residues. Germline-derived CDR1 and CDR2 are MNHNY and SVGAGI (reference sequence). The V and J ends lost 6 bases and 3 bases, in that order; junction bases with no gene match: 1.

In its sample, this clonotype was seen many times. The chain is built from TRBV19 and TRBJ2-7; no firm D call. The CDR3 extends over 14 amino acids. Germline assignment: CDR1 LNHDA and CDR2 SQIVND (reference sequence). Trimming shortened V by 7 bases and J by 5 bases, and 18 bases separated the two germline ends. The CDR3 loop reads CASTPQSTPHEQYF. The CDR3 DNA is TGTGCCAGTACGCCACAGTCCACACCCCACGAGCAGTACTTC.

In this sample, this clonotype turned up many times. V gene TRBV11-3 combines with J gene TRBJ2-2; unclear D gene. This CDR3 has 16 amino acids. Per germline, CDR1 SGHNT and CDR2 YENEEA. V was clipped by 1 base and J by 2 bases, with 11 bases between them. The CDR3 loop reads CASSLGMTVNTGELFF. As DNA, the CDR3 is TGTGCCAGCAGCTTAGGCATGACCGTAAACACCGGGGAGCTGTTTTTT.

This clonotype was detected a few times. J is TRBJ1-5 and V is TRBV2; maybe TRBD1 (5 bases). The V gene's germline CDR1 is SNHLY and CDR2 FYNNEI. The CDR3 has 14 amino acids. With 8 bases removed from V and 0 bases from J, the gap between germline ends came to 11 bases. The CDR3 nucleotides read TGTGCCAGCGGGGGACCATATAGCAATCAGCCCCAGCATTTT. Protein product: CASGGPYSNQPQHF.

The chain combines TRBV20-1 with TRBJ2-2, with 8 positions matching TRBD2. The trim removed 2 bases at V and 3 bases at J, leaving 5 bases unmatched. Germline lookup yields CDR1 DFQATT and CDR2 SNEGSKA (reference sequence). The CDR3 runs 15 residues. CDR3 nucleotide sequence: TGCAGTGCTAGACGAGCGGGGGCGGACACCGGGGAGCTGTTTTTT. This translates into CSARRAGADTGELFF.

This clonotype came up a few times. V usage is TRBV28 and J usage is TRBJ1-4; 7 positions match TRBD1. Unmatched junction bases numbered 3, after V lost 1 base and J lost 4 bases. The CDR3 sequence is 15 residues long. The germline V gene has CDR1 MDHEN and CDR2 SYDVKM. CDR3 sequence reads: CASSLFTGVNEKLFF. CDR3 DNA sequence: TGTGCCAGCAGTTTATTCACAGGGGTTAATGAAAAACTGTTTTTT.

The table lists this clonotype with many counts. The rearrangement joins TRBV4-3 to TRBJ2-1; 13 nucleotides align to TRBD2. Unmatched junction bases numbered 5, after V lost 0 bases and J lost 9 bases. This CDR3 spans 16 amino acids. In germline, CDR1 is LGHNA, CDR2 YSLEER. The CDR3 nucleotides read TGCGCCAGCAGCCAAGAATGGACTAGCGGGGGAAGTGAGCAGTTCTTC. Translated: CASSQEWTSGGSEQFF.